These T cell receptor beta chains were read from a single sample in a study of response to subunit inactivated influenza vaccine. TCRdb used MiXCR to reprocess the RT-PCR reads, holding one entry per CDR3 protein. The repertoire has about half a million distinct CDR3 sequences, roughly 8.2% of them found once; the top ten carry roughly 13%. Sequenced material: PBMCs from blood, taken about 24 months after vaccination. The receptor source for this set is a man aged 50-75 years who received an inactivated influenza vaccine. CDR3s include the opening cysteine and the closing phenylalanine or tryptophan. The D gene is left open where the match is weak. Clone size is shown for a subset of rows, as once, few, many or a class of expanded clone.

J | size | V | D | DNA | CDR3
TRBJ2-3 | NA | TRBV20-1 | NA | TGCAGTGCTAGAGACCTTTCTAGAATCAGAGATACGCAGTATTTT | CSARDLSRIRDTQYF
TRBJ1-3 | many | TRBV7-2 | NA | TGTGCCAGCAGCACAGGAGAAAACACCATATATTTT | CASSTGENTIYF
TRBJ1-5 | few | TRBV6-1 | TRBD1 | TGTGCCAGCAGTCCCAGGGGGCTATATAGCAATCAGCCCCAGCATTTT | CASSPRGLYSNQPQHF
TRBJ2-5 | many | TRBV6-2/TRBV6-3 | NA | TGTGCCAGCAGTGCCGGGACCCGCAACCAAGAGACCCAGTACTTC | CASSAGTRNQETQYF
TRBJ2-1 | few | TRBV12-3/TRBV12-4 | TRBD2 | TGTGCCAGCAGTCCGACTAGCGGGGGGCCAAATGAGCAGTTCTTC | CASSPTSGGPNEQFF
TRBJ1-2 | NA | TRBV7-2 | NA | TGTGCCAGCCTGGGGGTGAACTATGGCTACACCTTC | CASLGVNYGYTF
TRBJ2-5 | few | TRBV20-1 | TRBD2 | TGCAGTGCAAACAATCTAGCGGGAGGTGTGGAGACCCAGTACTTC | CSANNLAGGVETQYF
TRBJ2-1 | NA | TRBV10-2 | NA | TGCGCCAGCAGTGAGTCGATACCAGGGGAGCAGTTCTTC | CASSESIPGEQFF
TRBJ1-2 | many | TRBV7-9 | NA | TGTGCCAGCAGCCGTGGTGGTGCGCTCCAGCGGACCTATGGCTACACCTTC | CASSRGGALQRTYGYTF
TRBJ2-7 | NA | TRBV11-2 | NA | TGTGCCAGCAGCTCCTTTGGGCGATTCGGACGGCAAGAGCAGTACTTC | CASSSFGRFGRQEQYF
TRBJ2-4 | many | TRBV12-3/TRBV12-4 | TRBD1 | TGTGCCAGCAGCCCGGGACAGGGGATGAACATTCAGTACTTC | CASSPGQGMNIQYF
TRBJ1-5 | few | TRBV9 | NA | TGTGCCAGCAGCGTCGGGCAGGATAATCAGCCCCAGCATTTT | CASSVGQDNQPQHF
TRBJ1-4 | many | TRBV12-3/TRBV12-4 | NA | TGTGCCAGCAGTTCCCGACAGAAGGGGAAACTGTTTTTT | CASSSRQKGKLFF
TRBJ2-7 | NA | TRBV21-1 | NA | TGTGCCAGCAGGAATCGTGCAGGGCACCTACCGTTGGGTCAGTACTTC | CASRNRAGHLPLGQYF
TRBJ2-7 | once | TRBV25-1 | NA | TGTGCCAGCAGTGACTACGGAAGGTCCTACGAGCAGTACTTC | CASSDYGRSYEQYF
TRBJ2-2 | few | TRBV29-1 | NA | TGCAGCGTTGTTACAGGGCAGACCGGGGAGCTGTTTTTT | CSVVTGQTGELFF
TRBJ2-2 | NA | TRBV12-3/TRBV12-4 | NA | TGTGCCTTCAGTTTAAGTACTTGGTTTTTGAACGCAAACACCGGGGAGCTGTTTTTT | CAFSLSTWFLNANTGELFF
TRBJ1-1 | few | TRBV3-1 | NA | TGTGCCAGCAGCCAAGGGCGGGCCACTGAAGCTTTCTTT | CASSQGRATEAFF
TRBJ1-1 | NA | TRBV6-2/TRBV6-3 | NA | TGTGCCAGCATGGTTCGCGGGGTGAACACTGAAGCTTTCTTT | CASMVRGVNTEAFF
TRBJ2-1 | many | TRBV24-1 | NA | TGTGCCACCAGTGACGGACGGAACTCCGGCAATGAGCAGTTCTTC | CATSDGRNSGNEQFF
TRBJ1-2 | NA | TRBV5-4 | NA | TGTGCCAGCAGCTTGGCGGGGGGACTGCGGATGGGCTATGGCTACACCTTC | CASSLAGGLRMGYGYTF
TRBJ2-7 | many | TRBV20-1 | TRBD1 | TGCAGTGCTGAAAGACAGGGGGTTTTTGGCGAGCAGTACTTC | CSAERQGVFGEQYF
TRBJ2-5 | many | TRBV12-3/TRBV12-4 | NA | TGTGCCAGCAGTTGGAACGCTCTCGAGACCCAGTACTTC | CASSWNALETQYF
TRBJ2-1 | many | TRBV15 | NA | TGTGCCACCAGCGAGGGGGGAGTCGCTTACAATGAGCAGTTCTTC | CATSEGGVAYNEQFF
TRBJ2-3 | NA | TRBV7-2 | TRBD2 | TGTGCCAGCAGTTTAGCCGGACTAGCGAACACAGATACGCAGTATTTT | CASSLAGLANTDTQYF
TRBJ1-4 | many | TRBV29-1 | TRBD1 | TGCAGCGTTTCTCTAACAGGGGATTCAAGAGAAAAACTGTTTTTT | CSVSLTGDSREKLFF
TRBJ2-1 | NA | TRBV18 | TRBD1 | TGTGCCAGCTCACCACAACAGGGGGTATACAATGAGCAGTTCTTC | CASSPQQGVYNEQFF
TRBJ1-5 | few | TRBV28 | NA | TGTGCCAGCAGGCCAGCGCGCCAGGTCAATCAGCCCCAGCATTTT | CASRPARQVNQPQHF
TRBJ1-6 | many | TRBV5-1 | NA | TGCGCCAGCAGCTTGGGCCGACTGAATTCACCCCTCCACTTT | CASSLGRLNSPLHF
TRBJ2-1 | NA | TRBV20-1 | TRBD1 | TGCAGTGCTAGAGATCAGGGGACAGCCTTTAATGAGCAGTTCTTC | CSARDQGTAFNEQFF
TRBJ1-2 | NA | TRBV7-2 | NA | TGTGCCAGCAGCACACGGACTGCCGCGGACGGCTACACCTTC | CASSTRTAADGYTF
TRBJ2-3 | NA | TRBV20-1 | NA | TGCAGCGCTCCCCGGACGAGTCGGGCAGATACGCAGTATTTT | CSAPRTSRADTQYF
TRBJ2-3 | few | TRBV10-2 | NA | TGCGCCAGCAGGTTACTAGCAGGTCGCACAGATACGCAGTATTTT | CASRLLAGRTDTQYF
TRBJ1-2 | many | TRBV4-1 | TRBD1 | TGCGCCAGCAGCCAACTAACCGGGACAGGGGGCAACTATGGCTACACCTTC | CASSQLTGTGGNYGYTF
TRBJ2-2 | NA | TRBV12-3/TRBV12-4 | NA | TGTGCCAGCAGCCCGGCTCCGAACACCGGGGAGCTGTTTTTT | CASSPAPNTGELFF
TRBJ1-1 | many | TRBV5-1 | NA | TGCGCCAGCAGCTTGGGGCAGGGTGTTTTTGGAGCTTTCTTT | CASSLGQGVFGAFF
TRBJ1-2 | many | TRBV5-1 | NA | TGCGCCAGCAGCTTGGCCCGGGACACCACTAACTATGGCTACACCTTC | CASSLARDTTNYGYTF
TRBJ2-7 | many | TRBV4-1 | TRBD2 | TGCGCCAGCAGCCAGGCCGCCGGGACTAGCGGGAATCGGAACTACGAGCAGTACTTC | CASSQAAGTSGNRNYEQYF
TRBJ1-4 | few | TRBV20-1 | TRBD1 | TGCAGTGCCTCGGGACAGGGGGCTGCCACTAATGAAAAACTGTTTTTT | CSASGQGAATNEKLFF
TRBJ1-1 | NA | TRBV6-5 | NA | TGTGCCAGCAGTTACTCCCTCCTTTCAGGGGATGGTGAAGCTTTCTTT | CASSYSLLSGDGEAFF
TRBJ2-5 | few | TRBV4-2 | TRBD2 | TGTGCCAGCAGCCAAGTTCCTAGCGGGGAGACCCAGTACTTC | CASSQVPSGETQYF
TRBJ2-2 | few | TRBV4-3 | NA | TGCGCCAGCAGCCCTTACAGGGTTGGGAACACCGGGGAGCTGTTTTTT | CASSPYRVGNTGELFF
TRBJ2-1 | NA | TRBV6-5 | NA | TGTGCCAGCAGGAACATAAAGAATGAGCAGTTCTTC | CASRNIKNEQFF
TRBJ2-7 | many | TRBV11-2 | NA | TGTGCCAGCAGCTTAGGGGGTGGGGGTCTCGACGAGCAGTACTTC | CASSLGGGGLDEQYF
TRBJ2-5 | NA | TRBV5-1 | TRBD2 | TGCGCCAGCAGCAGTGACGCTAGCGGGAGCTTAGAGACCCAGTACTTC | CASSSDASGSLETQYF
TRBJ2-7 | NA | TRBV5-5 | TRBD1 | TGTGCCAGCAGCTTCCGGGACAGGGGGCTTCCGTACTTC | CASSFRDRGLPYF
TRBJ2-1 | once | TRBV7-2 | NA | TGTGCCAGCAGCGAATACGGGAGCGGAGACATCTTGCAGTTCTTC | CASSEYGSGDILQFF